Reported below is one T cell receptor beta chain. Relative to the germline gene, one junction end is altered; a read error may explain this. This specimen belongs to a study of T cells in Graves' hyperthyroidism and ophthalmopathy. Authors of the study amplified TCR beta CDR3 regions from RNA transcripts. The TCR CDR3 first-round RT-PCR relied on the HTBI primer set. From the multiplex PCR reads, TCRdb called clonotypes with MiXCR, one entry per CDR3 protein. The table lists approximately 400,000 distinct CDR3 sequences, about 14% of them singletons. The germline CDR1 and CDR2 sequences are SGHRS and YFSETQ. CDR3 length: 14 amino acids.

This sequence originates from a middle-aged man with Graves' ophthalmopathy. Sequencing used blood. The genes are TRBV5-1 and TRBJ1-2; D is unresolved. The CDR3 sequence: CASSFAPEDYGHTF. The CDR3 nucleotides read TGCGCCAGCAGCTTCGCCCCGGAGGACTATGGCCACACCTTC. Complete variable domain (other parts from reference TRBV5-1 and TRBJ1-2): KAGVTQTPRYLIKTRGQQVTLSCSPISGHRSVSWYQQTPGQGLQFLFEYFSETQRNKGNFPGRFSGRQFSNSRSEMNVSTLELGDSALYLCASSFAPEDYGHTFGSGTRLTVV.